One sample yielded the 30 T cell receptor beta chains listed below, sequenced in a study of blood T cell repertoires in COVID-19. Measured with immunoSEQ multiplex PCR; TCRdb has only the in-frame clones, and not every one. The repertoire holds 95,000 or so clones, around 87% seen once, with 17% in the top ten. Material for sequencing was peripheral blood. These receptors were collected from a human donor in a cohort sampled during active COVID-19.

This chain links TRBV29-1 with TRBJ1-2; D is possibly TRBD1 (6 bases). CDR1 SQVTM and CDR2 ANQGSEA come from the germline V gene. V gave up 3 bases and J gave up 3 bases, with 17 bases separating them. The CDR3 is 15 amino acids. The CDR3 nucleotides read TGCAGCGTTGATATTAACCGGGAGGGGGACTATGGCTACACCTTC. Its translation: CSVDINREGDYGYTF.

The V and J genes are TRBV5-1 and TRBJ2-2; D perhaps matches TRBD2 (5 bases). From germline, CDR1 is SGHRS and CDR2 YFSETQ. The CDR3 loop spans 15 amino acids. V was trimmed by 5 bases and J by 1 base, leaving 12 bases between them. The CDR3, as DNA: TGCGCCAGCAGGGTGGGAGAGGTGAACACCGGGGAGCTGTTTTTT. Protein product: CASRVGEVNTGELFF.

The chain recombines TRBV7-8 with TRBJ1-2; D not resolved. Germline V gene lookup returns CDR1 SGHVS and CDR2 FQNEAQ. The V end lost 4 bases, the J end lost 0 bases, and 9 bases lay between the germline ends. The CDR3 runs to 14 residues. CDR3 protein: CASSSGATNYGYTF. The CDR3 DNA is TGTGCCAGCAGCTCAGGTGCAACTAACTATGGCTACACCTTC.

This clone was recorded a few times. The chain couples TRBV7-9 to TRBJ1-5; maybe TRBD1 (6 bases). The V and J ends lost 8 bases and 3 bases respectively, with 8 bases between them. Germline lookup yields CDR1 SEHNR and CDR2 FQNEAQ (reference sequence). This CDR3 contains 12 residues. CDR3 bases: TGTGCCAGCGGACAGATCAATCAGCCCCAGCATTTT. Protein product: CASGQINQPQHF.

This chain links TRBV7-9 with TRBJ1-1, with TRBD1 as a possible D gene (5 bases). Germline V gives CDR1 SEHNR, CDR2 FQNEAQ (reference sequence). The CDR3 has 11 residues. Trimming removed 4 bases from V and 8 bases from J, with 8 bases in between. This CDR3 is CASSSGSEAFF. The DNA of the CDR3 is TGTGCCAGCAGCTCAGGGTCCGAAGCTTTCTTT.

The V gene is TRBV10-2, the J gene TRBJ1-3, with D maybe TRBD1 (6 bases). Germline CDR1 and CDR2: WSHSY and SAAADI. Trimming cost V 6 bases and J 2 bases, with 20 bases left between them. The CDR3 sequence is 17 residues long. The CDR3 DNA follows: TGCGCCAGCAGACCCCCAACAACAGGGCTGGCTGGAAACACCATATATTTT. Its translation is CASRPPTTGLAGNTIYF.

This clone showed up just once. The J gene is TRBJ1-1, the V gene TRBV29-1, with 8 bases that match TRBD1. This CDR3 is 15 amino acids long. The germline V gene has CDR1 SQVTM and CDR2 ANQGSEA. J gave up 1 base and V 8 bases, and 12 bases lay outside the gene matches. CDR3 residues: CSTSSRGTGNTEAFF. CDR3 in DNA: TGCAGCACCTCCTCTAGGGGGACAGGGAACACTGAAGCTTTCTTT.

The rearrangement joins TRBV11-3 to TRBJ2-1, with D tentatively TRBD1 (6 bases). The length of the CDR3 is 15 residues. Germline loops: CDR1 SGHNT, CDR2 YENEEA. V shed 6 bases and J shed 0 bases, with 12 bases lying between them. CDR3 region: CASSLVGGSYNEQFF. The CDR3 DNA is TGTGCCAGCAGTCTAGTAGGGGGCTCCTACAATGAGCAGTTCTTC. Based on the CDR3 plus reference TRBV11-3 and TRBJ2-1, the full variable domain is EAGVVQSPRYKIIEKKQPVAFWCNPISGHNTLYWYLQNLGQGPELLIRYENEEAVDDSQLPKDRFSAERLKGVDSTLKIQPAELGDSAVYLCASSLVGGSYNEQFFGPGTRLTVL.

The chain employs TRBV24-1 and TRBJ1-1; maybe TRBD1 (6 bases). Per the germline V gene, CDR1 is KGHDR and CDR2 is SFDVKD. Trimming took off 2 bases at V and 6 bases at J, with 12 bases between the two ends. The CDR3 length is 14 residues. In DNA, the CDR3 is TGTGCCACCAGTGATTCCTTGGGGGCCTCTGAAGCTTTCTTT. Translation gives CATSDSLGASEAFF.

This chain uses TRBV2 with TRBJ2-5, with D possibly matching TRBD2 (7 bases). The V and J ends lost 4 bases and 1 base respectively, with 10 bases between them. The CDR3 consists of 14 residues. Germline CDR1 is SNHLY and CDR2 is FYNNEI. The CDR3 coding sequence is TGTGCCAGCAGTGGGGGGGGGCTCCAAGAGACCCAGTACTTC. This sequence encodes CASSGGGLQETQYF.

The chain links TRBV6-1 to TRBJ2-5; possibly TRBD1 for D (6 bases). Trimming took 0 bases from V and 5 from J, leaving 16 bases between them. The CDR3 totals 16 residues. Germline loops: CDR1 MNHNS, CDR2 SASEGT. CDR3 DNA sequence: TGTGCCAGCAGTGAAGCGCGGACAGCTCCCTCGGAGACCCAGTACTTC. This translates into CASSEARTAPSETQYF.

J is TRBJ1-3 and V is TRBV20-1; D is ambiguous. The germline V gene has CDR1 DFQATT and CDR2 SNEGSKA (reference sequence). Trimming removed 1 base at V and 11 bases at J, with 9 bases between. The CDR3 has 11 residues. The DNA for the CDR3 is TGCAGTGCTAGAGGGAACCAGGCCATATATTTT. Protein product: CSARGNQAIYF.

The CDR3 is CASSLVGGSGDTQYF. For the CDR3, the DNA is TGCGCCAGCAGCTTGGTTGGCGGCTCAGGGGATACGCAGTATTTT. The J gene is TRBJ2-3, the V gene TRBV5-1; D is perhaps TRBD1 (5 bases). Germline CDR1 reads SGHRS; CDR2 reads YFSETQ. This CDR3 comprises 15 residues. The V end was cut by 0 bases, the J end by 6 bases, with 14 bases between.

The chain links TRBV4-1 to TRBJ2-5, with 10 bases identical to TRBD2. Germline CDR1 MGHRA, CDR2 YSYEKL. The CDR3 totals 16 residues. V lost 3 bases and J lost 6; bases outside the gene matches: 10. The CDR3 region is CASSQGSGGAGKTQYF. In DNA, the CDR3 is TGCGCCAGCAGCCAGGGAAGCGGGGGGGCCGGAAAGACCCAGTACTTC.

V and J are TRBV5-1 and TRBJ2-5; D perhaps matches TRBD2 (7 bases). The CDR3 sequence is 18 residues long. Germline assignment: CDR1 SGHRS and CDR2 YFSETQ. Trimming took 0 bases from V and 1 from J, leaving 19 bases between them. The CDR3 here is CASSLARGAQSLQETQYF. The CDR3 region has the DNA TGCGCCAGCAGCTTGGCCCGGGGGGCGCAGAGTCTCCAAGAGACCCAGTACTTC.

Only a few counts were recorded for this clone. The genes are TRBV5-5 and TRBJ1-6; D ambiguous. Trimming took off 3 bases at V and 7 bases at J, with 17 bases between the two ends. Per the germline V gene, CDR1 is SGHKS and CDR2 is YYEKEE (reference sequence). The CDR3 consists of 16 residues. The DNA of the CDR3 is TGTGCCAGCAGCTGGGCTTTGTCCGTACAGAATTCACCCCTCCACTTT. Translation gives CASSWALSVQNSPLHF.

V usage is TRBV6-5 and J usage is TRBJ1-2; the D is unclear. Germline assignment: CDR1 MNHEY and CDR2 SVGAGI. V was clipped by 4 bases and J by 7 bases, with 13 bases between them. CDR3 size: 13 residues. For the CDR3, the DNA is TGTGCCAGCAGTTCGACGTTCGTAGCTGGCTACACCTTC. Its protein product is CASSSTFVAGYTF.

This sequence joins TRBV10-1 and TRBJ1-1; D call uncertain. The length of the CDR3 is 13 residues. Germline V lookup: CDR1 WNHNN, CDR2 SYGVQD (reference sequence). V was trimmed by 6 bases and J by 3 bases, leaving 11 bases between them. CDR3 region: CASRGEVDTEAFF. CDR3 DNA sequence: TGCGCCAGCAGAGGTGAGGTCGACACTGAAGCTTTCTTT.

The gene calls are TRBV6-4 and TRBJ1-1; no clear D. V gave up 5 bases and J gave up 4 bases, with 11 bases separating them. The germline V gene has CDR1 MRHNA and CDR2 SNTAGT. This CDR3 is built from 13 residues. CDR3 loop: CASSREASTEAFF. For the CDR3, the DNA is TGTGCCAGCAGTAGGGAGGCCAGCACTGAAGCTTTCTTT.

The J gene is TRBJ2-3, the V gene TRBV30; perhaps TRBD1 as D (5 bases). The CDR3 has 15 amino acids. Germline CDR1 is GTSNPN and CDR2 is SVGIG (reference sequence). V gave up 0 bases and J gave up 1 base, with 11 bases separating them. CDR3 coding DNA: TGTGCCTGGAGTGTAGTGGGGCCTCGCACAGATACGCAGTATTTT. Translating it yields CAWSVVGPRTDTQYF.

V is TRBV3-1 (or the pseudogene TRBV3-2) and J is TRBJ2-2, with D possibly TRBD2 on 5 matching bases. V lost 1 base and J lost 2, with 8 bases in between. Germline CDR1 reads LGHDT; CDR2 reads YNNKEL (reference sequence). The CDR3 runs to 15 residues. CDR3 in DNA: TGTGCCAGCAGCCAAGGGACTCCTAACACCGGGGAGCTGTTTTTT. Translation: CASSQGTPNTGELFF.

The J gene is TRBJ1-1, the V gene TRBV18; 9 positions agree with TRBD1. Losses at the gene ends were 5 bases for V and 0 bases for J; bases not matched to a gene: 4. Looked up from germline, CDR1 is KGHSH and CDR2 is LQKENI. The CDR3 spans 15 residues. CDR3: CASSTGTGMNTEAFF. In nucleotides, the CDR3 is TGTGCCAGCTCAACTGGGACAGGGATGAACACTGAAGCTTTCTTT.

The chain carries TRBV28 and TRBJ1-5; 7 nucleotides agree with TRBD1. The V gene's germline CDR1 is MDHEN and CDR2 SYDVKM. J was trimmed by 2 bases and V by 5 bases; bases with no gene match: 9. The CDR3 consists of 16 residues. The CDR3 here is CASSPAAGQGNQPQHF. CDR3 DNA sequence: TGTGCCAGCAGTCCGGCCGCTGGACAGGGCAATCAGCCCCAGCATTTT.

The V and J genes are TRBV18 and TRBJ1-1; 7 nucleotides line up with TRBD1. This CDR3 spans 14 amino acids. The germline gives CDR1 KGHSH, CDR2 LQKENI. Losses at the gene ends were 5 bases for V and 0 bases for J; bases not matched to a gene: 3. CDR3 region: CASSGQDMNTEAFF. CDR3 coding DNA: TGTGCCAGCTCAGGACAGGACATGAACACTGAAGCTTTCTTT.

V gene TRBV2 combines with J gene TRBJ1-6; possibly TRBD1 for D (6 bases). The CDR3 runs to 19 residues. The V end lost 6 bases, the J end lost 6 bases, and 27 bases lay between the germline ends. In germline, CDR1 is SNHLY, CDR2 FYNNEI. This CDR3 reads CASSDRELIIRGGNSPLHF. The CDR3, as DNA: TGTGCCAGCAGCGATAGGGAACTGATTATTAGGGGGGGTAATTCACCCCTCCACTTT.

V gene TRBV28 combines with J gene TRBJ1-4, with a possible D match to TRBD1 (5 bases). Trimming stripped 5 bases from V and 8 bases from J, with 18 bases between. The CDR3 contains 15 residues. Germline loops: CDR1 MDHEN, CDR2 SYDVKM. The CDR3, as DNA: TGTGCCAGCAGTGGGGGGGACCTCGCGAAGGAAAAACTGTTTTTT. Its protein is CASSGGDLAKEKLFF.

The chain links TRBV27 to TRBJ2-7; 8 bases agree with TRBD2. Germline lookup yields CDR1 MNHEY and CDR2 SMNVEV (reference sequence). V gave up 4 bases and J gave up 6 bases; unmatched junction bases: 8. CDR3 length equals 14 residues. The CDR3 DNA reads as TGTGCCAGCAGTTCCCTCTTCCGGGAGGGCGAGCAGTACTTC. It is translated as CASSSLFREGEQYF.

The chain employs TRBV9 and TRBJ1-3; 8 bases line up with TRBD1. Germline lookup yields CDR1 SGDLS and CDR2 YYNGEE. The CDR3 has 15 residues. Germline trimming cut 3 bases from V and 0 bases from J; bases unmatched to any gene: 2. CDR3 loop: CASSDRGSSGNTIYF. In DNA form, the CDR3 reads TGTGCCAGCAGCGACAGGGGGAGCTCTGGAAACACCATATATTTT.

The V call is TRBV6-5, the J call TRBJ2-1; D may be TRBD1 (5 bases). Trimming stripped 6 bases from V and 5 bases from J, with 17 bases between. Germline CDR1 MNHEY, CDR2 SVGAGI. The CDR3 is 15 residues long. The CDR3 spells CASSSWTPGHNEQFF. CDR3 bases: TGTGCCAGCAGCTCCTGGACACCCGGCCACAATGAGCAGTTCTTC.

The chain couples TRBV4-3 to TRBJ1-5; a weak D match, TRBD1 (6 bases). The germline V and J ends were trimmed by 4 bases and 0 bases, with 10 bases remaining between them. Germline V gives CDR1 LGHNA, CDR2 YSLEER. This CDR3 has 15 residues. The chain's CDR3 is CASSPGQYSNQPQHF. CDR3 DNA sequence: TGCGCCAGCAGCCCCGGACAGTATAGCAATCAGCCCCAGCATTTT.